The 5 T cell receptor beta chains below were found in one sample sequenced in a study of early T cells in non-severe SARS-CoV-2 infection. TCRdb redid the calling of the 5' RACE reads with MiXCR, one entry per CDR3 protein. Of 63,000 or so distinct CDR3 sequences detected, approximately 10% appear once; the ten largest clones hold approximately 5%. The material sequenced was whole blood, taken at baseline. The receptors were gathered from an adult who was a healthcare worker with PCR-confirmed SARS-CoV-2 infection or an uninfected control (not recorded which).

This chain links TRBV10-2 with TRBJ2-7; D might be TRBD2 (7 bases). The germline CDR1 and CDR2 sequences are WSHSY and SAAADI. V gave up 7 bases and J gave up 3 bases, with 19 bases separating them. This CDR3 has 15 amino acids. The CDR3 nucleotides are TGCGCCAGCAACGAACGCGGGGGCTACTACTACGAGCAGTACTTC. This translates into CASNERGGYYYEQYF.

The V gene is TRBV12-3 or TRBV12-4, the J gene TRBJ2-3; the match to TRBD2 covers 10 bases. The CDR3 is 16 residues long. V lost 6 bases, J lost 3 bases, and 9 bases stayed unmatched. In DNA, the CDR3 is TGTGCCAGCAGCCTGGGGTCTAGCGGGAGAACAGATACGCAGTATTTT. Translated, it gives CASSLGSSGRTDTQYF.

The chain employs TRBV7-2 and TRBJ1-1; D not resolved. This CDR3 spans 14 amino acids. CDR1 and CDR2 from the germline V gene are SGHTA and FQGNSA. Trimming removed 0 bases at V and 3 bases at J, with 8 bases between. CDR3 DNA sequence: TGTGCCAGCAGCTTAGCCCGACGGGACACTGAAGCTTTCTTT. It codes for CASSLARRDTEAFF.

J is TRBJ2-7 and V is TRBV20-1, with a weak D call TRBD1 (6 bases). Trimming took off 1 base at V and 0 bases at J, with 13 bases between the two ends. The germline gives CDR1 DFQATT, CDR2 SNEGSKA (reference sequence). The CDR3 is made up of 15 amino acids. The CDR3 DNA follows: TGCAGTGCTAGAGGGGCACACAGGGTCTCCTACGAGCAGTACTTC. It encodes CSARGAHRVSYEQYF.

The chain combines TRBV19 with TRBJ2-3; possibly TRBD2 for D (6 bases). V dropped 5 bases and J dropped 1 base, with 13 bases sitting between them. CDR3 length: 15 amino acids. Germline V CDR1 and CDR2: LNHDA, SQIVND (reference sequence). The CDR3 sequence is CASSSRGTRTDTQYF. In DNA, the CDR3 is TGTGCCAGTAGTTCCCGCGGGACCCGCACAGATACGCAGTATTTT.